This T cell receptor beta chain is drawn from a study of blood T cell repertoires in COVID-19. This table comes from immunoSEQ multiplex PCR, and its TCRdb copy is limited to in-frame clones, with some not included. The sample lists about 150,000 clones; about 85% were seen once. Germline trimming cut 6 bases from V and 5 bases from J; bases unmatched to any gene: 3. The CDR3 covers 14 residues. CDR1 is MNHNY, CDR2 SVGAGI, per germline (reference sequence). The chain uses TRBV6-6 and TRBJ1-4; 10 positions agree with TRBD1. This TCR came from a man between 60 and 70 years old with COVID-19, enrolled during active disease. Input material: peripheral blood. The CDR3 DNA is TGTGCCAGCAGGGACAGGGGGAGAAATGAAAAACTGTTTTTT. It encodes CASRDRGRNEKLFF.